This TCR beta chain appears in the sequencing data of a study of PD-L1 blockade in urothelial cancer. Study-wide background: Bladder-origin urothelial cancer in males described about nine tenths of the roughly 29 patients. Median blood clonality was roughly 0.088, with about 86,000 unique TCRs.

This clone was observed a few times. In germline, CDR1 is SGHTA, CDR2 FQGTGA. The CDR3 runs 13 residues. V dropped 5 bases and J dropped 7 bases, with 12 bases sitting between them. TCRdb's table, derived via immunoSEQ multiplex PCR, lists solely in-frame clones and lacks some. The table shows 130,000 or so clones, with 70% to 85% occurring only once. The time point: pretreatment peripheral blood. This TCR was sampled from a man in his fifties with urothelial cancer. The chain uses TRBV7-3 and TRBJ1-5; tentatively, D is TRBD1 (6 bases). The sample was PBMCs, taken around atezolizumab (anti-PD-L1) treatment. CDR3 nucleotide sequence: TGTGCCAGCAGCGAACTCAGGGGACAGCCCCAGCATTTT. Translated: CASSELRGQPQHF.